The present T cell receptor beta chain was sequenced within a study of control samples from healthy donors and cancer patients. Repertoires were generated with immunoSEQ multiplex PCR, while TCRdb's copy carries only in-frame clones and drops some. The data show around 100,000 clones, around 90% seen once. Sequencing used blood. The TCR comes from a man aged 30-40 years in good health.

CDR3 nucleotides: TGTGCCAGCAGTGTCGCCTCGCCAACTAGCGGGAGGTTTGCAGATACGCAGTATTTT. Protein: CASSVASPTSGRFADTQYF. The chain combines TRBV6-2 or TRBV6-3 with TRBJ2-3, with 12 bases aligning to TRBD2. Per germline, CDR1 MNHEY and CDR2 SVGEGT. The CDR3 runs 19 residues. The V segment lost 5 bases and the J segment 4 bases; nucleotides outside the gene matches: 16.